Each of the 3 T cell receptor beta chains below was sequenced from the same sample in a study of OX40 agonist ivuxolimab in advanced cancers. Profiled with immunoSEQ multiplex PCR; TCRdb holds only in-frame clones, not every one. The table has approximately 66,000 clones, roughly 85% seen once. The sequences come from CD4+ or CD8+ T cells sorted from blood, collected in a trial of the OX40 agonist ivuxolimab. The receptor source for this set is an adult with an advanced solid tumor such as melanoma, head and neck, liver or kidney cancer.

This clone was observed a single time. CDR3: CASSLITGEAFF. Here the CDR3 DNA reads TGTGCCAGCAGTCTCATTACCGGTGAAGCTTTCTTT. The chain is built from TRBV6-5 and TRBJ1-1; D call uncertain. The germline V gene encodes CDR1 MNHEY and CDR2 SVGAGI. Trimming took 5 bases from V and 7 from J, leaving 11 bases between them. The CDR3 runs to 12 residues.

CDR3 residues: CASSDDRGSQPQHF. The CDR3 DNA reads TGTGCCAGCAGTGATGACAGGGGAAGTCAGCCCCAGCATTTT. The rearrangement uses TRBV28 and TRBJ1-5, with TRBD1 matching 8 bases. V trimming: 5 bases; J trimming: 6 bases; junction bases outside the gene matches: 6. The CDR3 has 14 residues. The germline gives CDR1 MDHEN, CDR2 SYDVKM. Together with reference TRBV28 and TRBJ1-5, the CDR3 gives the full variable domain: DVKVTQSSRYLVKRTGEKVFLECVQDMDHENMFWYRQDPGLGLRLIYFSYDVKMKEKGDIPEGYSVSREKKERFSLILESASTNQTSMYLCASSDDRGSQPQHFGDGTRLSIL.

This chain joins TRBV6-6 and TRBJ2-2, with 8 nucleotides matching TRBD1. This CDR3 comprises 15 residues. V was clipped by 5 bases and J by 4 bases; unmatched bases: 6. Germline-derived CDR1 and CDR2 are MNHNY and SVGAGI (reference sequence). CDR3 sequence: CASSQTGASTGELFF. For the CDR3, the DNA is TGTGCCAGCAGTCAGACAGGGGCTAGCACCGGGGAGCTGTTTTTT.